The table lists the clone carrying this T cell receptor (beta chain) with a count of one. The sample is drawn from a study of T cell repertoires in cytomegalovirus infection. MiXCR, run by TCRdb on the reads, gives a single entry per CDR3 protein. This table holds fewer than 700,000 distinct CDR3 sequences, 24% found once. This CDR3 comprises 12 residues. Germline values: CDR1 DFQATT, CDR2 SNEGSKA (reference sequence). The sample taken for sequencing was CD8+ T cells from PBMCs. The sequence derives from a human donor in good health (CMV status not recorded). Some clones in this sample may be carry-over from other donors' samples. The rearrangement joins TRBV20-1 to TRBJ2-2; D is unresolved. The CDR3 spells CSAREWIGELFF. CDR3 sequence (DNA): TGCAGCGCTCGAGAGTGGATCGGGGAGCTGTTTTTT.